What follows are 15 T cell receptor beta chains derived from one specimen sequenced in a study of CD8 T cells in Susac syndrome. RNA amounts of roughly 0.5 to 1 ug underwent reverse transcription with random hexamers. Each CDR3 protein is one row after TCRdb ran MiXCR on the immunoSEQ multiplex PCR reads. The table shows roughly 330,000 distinct CDR3 sequences, with under 95% occurring only once. The sequenced sample consisted of CD4+ T cells from PBMCs. These receptor sequences come from a human donor with multiple sclerosis.

The chain combines TRBV19 with TRBJ2-3; D is uncertain. In germline, CDR1 is LNHDA, CDR2 SQIVND (reference sequence). The CDR3 loop spans 13 amino acids. V gave up 6 bases and J gave up 2 bases, with 9 bases separating them. CDR3 amino acids: CASSAIDTDTQYF. The CDR3 region has the DNA TGTGCCAGTAGCGCGATAGACACAGATACGCAGTATTTT. Full variable domain (outside the CDR3, taken from reference TRBV19 and TRBJ2-3): DGGITQSPKYLFRKEGQNVTLSCEQNLNHDAMYWYRQDPGQGLRLIYYSQIVNDFQKGDIAEGYSVSREKKESFPLTVTSAQKNPTAFYLCASSAIDTDTQYFGPGTRLTVL.

This chain's CDR3 is CASSLGDRPWGGETQYF. CDR3 nucleotides: TGTGCCAGCAGCTTAGGAGATCGACCCTGGGGAGGGGAGACCCAGTACTTC. V and J are TRBV7-9 and TRBJ2-5; 7 nucleotides match TRBD2. Germline V gene sequence: CDR1 SEHNR, CDR2 FQNEAQ (reference sequence). V gave up 1 base and J gave up 5 bases; unmatched junction bases: 13. The CDR3 extends over 17 amino acids. Combining the CDR3 with reference TRBV7-9 and TRBJ2-5 gives the whole variable domain DTGVSQNPRHKITKRGQNVTFRCDPISEHNRLYWYRQTLGQGPEFLTYFQNEAQLEKSRLLSDRFSAERPKGSFSTLEIQRTEQGDSAMYLCASSLGDRPWGGETQYFGPGTRLLVL.

The chain combines TRBV20-1 with TRBJ2-1; D is uncertain. Germline assignment: CDR1 DFQATT and CDR2 SNEGSKA (reference sequence). The CDR3 length is 12 residues. V lost 3 bases and J 4 bases, leaving 7 bases between the germline ends. The CDR3 DNA follows: TGCAGTGCTAGTTTGGGTTACAATGAGCAGTTCTTC. Translated, it gives CSASLGYNEQFF.

V gene TRBV4-3 combines with J gene TRBJ2-2, with 7 nucleotides matching TRBD2. The CDR3 consists of 17 residues. The J segment lost 6 bases and the V segment lost 1 base, leaving 11 bases of the junction unmatched. The germline CDR1 and CDR2 sequences are LGHNA and YSLEER. CDR3 nucleotides: TGCGCCAGCAGCCAAGTAGTCAGCGGGACCAGGGCCGGGGAGCTGTTTTTT. Its protein is CASSQVVSGTRAGELFF.

V usage is TRBV30 and J usage is TRBJ1-2, with D unclear. The V end lost 0 bases, the J end lost 2 bases, and 7 bases lay between the germline ends. The CDR3 is 13 residues long. Germline lookup yields CDR1 GTSNPN and CDR2 SVGIG (reference sequence). The CDR3: CAWSVRSNYGYTF. The CDR3 DNA sequence: TGTGCCTGGAGTGTACGGTCGAACTATGGCTACACCTTC.

The rearrangement uses TRBV4-2 and TRBJ2-1; TRBD2 agrees at 9 bases. With 1 base clipped from V and 1 base from J, the junction kept 2 bases outside the gene matches. CDR3 length equals 16 residues. The germline gives CDR1 LGHNA, CDR2 YNFKEQ. The CDR3 loop reads CASSQGGLASYNEQFF. Here the CDR3 DNA reads TGTGCCAGCAGCCAAGGCGGACTAGCGTCCTACAATGAGCAGTTCTTC.

This clonotype was detected once. The V call is TRBV7-2, the J call TRBJ2-7, with D tentatively TRBD2 (6 bases). The CDR3 is made up of 16 amino acids. Trimming cost V 5 bases and J 6 bases, with 23 bases left between them. The germline V gene encodes CDR1 SGHTA and CDR2 FQGNSA. The CDR3 spells CASSQRQRIAGSEQYF. DNA for the CDR3: TGTGCCAGCAGCCAGCGCCAGCGAATTGCGGGGAGCGAGCAGTACTTC.

This chain uses TRBV4-1 with TRBJ2-1; 10 bases line up with TRBD1. V trimming: 2 bases; J trimming: 5 bases; junction bases outside the gene matches: 3. The CDR3 is 15 residues long. Germline-derived CDR1 and CDR2 are MGHRA and YSYEKL. The CDR3 DNA reads as TGCGCCAGCAGCCAACCGGGACAGGGGCACAATGAGCAGTTCTTC. Translation gives CASSQPGQGHNEQFF.

The table lists this clonotype with a count of one. The gene calls are TRBV29-1 and TRBJ2-2, with D perhaps assigned TRBD1 or TRBD2 (5 bases each). The germline V gene encodes CDR1 SQVTM and CDR2 ANQGSEA. CDR3 size: 12 residues. With 0 bases removed from V and 6 bases from J, the gap between germline ends came to 5 bases. The CDR3 loop reads CSVEEGAGELFF. CDR3 bases: TGCAGCGTTGAAGAGGGGGCCGGGGAGCTGTTTTTT.

In its sample, this clonotype was seen a few times. The chain links TRBV20-1 to TRBJ1-1; tentatively, D is TRBD1 (6 bases). Trimming shortened V by 5 bases and J by 0 bases, and 10 bases separated the two germline ends. From germline, CDR1 is DFQATT and CDR2 SNEGSKA (reference sequence). The CDR3 covers 13 residues. CDR3 nucleotide sequence: TGCAGTGCTCCGGGACACTTGAACACTGAAGCTTTCTTT. As protein: CSAPGHLNTEAFF.

V gene TRBV28 combines with J gene TRBJ2-3; 10 nucleotides line up with TRBD2. V was pared by 7 bases and J by 5 bases, with 9 bases of the junction left unmatched. The CDR3 has 15 residues. Germline V lookup: CDR1 MDHEN, CDR2 SYDVKM. CDR3 nucleotide sequence: TGTGCCAGCAACCAGCTAGCGGGGGAGGGAGATACGCAGTATTTT. It is translated as CASNQLAGEGDTQYF. Supplemented by reference TRBV28 and TRBJ2-3, the full variable domain reads DVKVTQSSRYLVKRTGEKVFLECVQDMDHENMFWYRQDPGLGLRLIYFSYDVKMKEKGDIPEGYSVSREKKERFSLILESASTNQTSMYLCASNQLAGEGDTQYFGPGTRLTVL.

The V and J genes are TRBV7-9 and TRBJ1-4; D uncertain. Germline CDR1 SEHNR, CDR2 FQNEAQ (reference sequence). Deletions cut 5 bases from V and 4 bases from J, with 11 bases between. This CDR3 region has 14 residues. Here the CDR3 reads CASSERGNNEKLFF. The DNA for the CDR3 is TGTGCCAGCAGCGAACGGGGAAATAATGAAAAACTGTTTTTT.

This chain uses TRBV7-2 with TRBJ2-3; D is possibly TRBD1 or TRBD2 (5 bases each). The germline gives CDR1 SGHTA, CDR2 FQGNSA. This CDR3 is built from 13 residues. V lost 5 bases to trimming and J lost 5 bases, with 11 bases between them. CDR3 nucleotide sequence: TGTGCCAGCAGCCCCGCGAGGGGAGATACGCAGTATTTT. This encodes CASSPARGDTQYF.

The gene calls are TRBV6-5 and TRBJ2-7; tentative D call: TRBD2 (5 bases). Germline CDR1 MNHEY, CDR2 SVGAGI. The CDR3 extends over 13 amino acids. V gave up 2 bases and J gave up 3 bases, with 8 bases separating them. CDR3 nucleotide sequence: TGTGCCAGCAGTTACAGGAGGAACTACGAGCAGTACTTC. Encoded protein: CASSYRRNYEQYF.

The chain has TRBV11-2 and TRBJ1-6; 9 bases map to TRBD1. The junction had 12 bases not matched to a gene; V was cut back by 5 bases and J by 10 bases. Germline-derived CDR1 and CDR2 are SGHAT and FQNNGV. The CDR3 has 16 residues. The CDR3: CASSPDHGQGISPLHF. Here the CDR3 DNA reads TGTGCCAGCAGCCCCGACCACGGACAGGGGATCTCACCCCTCCACTTT.